This T cell receptor (beta chain) came from a study of blood T cells in healthy people across ages. Alongside a J-beta primer mix, a sample-barcoded 5' primer served in a second PCR lasting about 7 to 12 cycles. TCRdb called the 5' RACE reads again in MiXCR, with one record for every CDR3 protein. Altogether approximately 820,000 distinct CDR3 sequences are present, around 42% being singletons, with the ten largest covering roughly 19%. Material for sequencing was blood. The TCR sequence derives from a man aged 55 to 70 in good health.

The CDR3 here is CASSSGVDYGYTF. The CDR3 DNA is TGTGCCAGCAGCTCAGGGGTTGACTATGGCTACACCTTC. This rearrangement joins TRBV6-5 to TRBJ1-2, with a tentative D call TRBD1 (6 bases). The germline gives CDR1 MNHEY, CDR2 SVGAGI. The CDR3 spans 13 residues. Trimming left V 6 bases short and J 3 bases short, with 11 bases between.